A single T cell receptor beta chain is shown here with its context. This sample was taken from a study of CD8 T cells in Susac syndrome. The CDR3 totals 17 residues. V was clipped by 1 base and J by 8 bases; unmatched bases: 7. Looked up from germline, CDR1 is MNHEY and CDR2 is SMNVEV (reference sequence). Included as multiple sclerosis controls were treatment-naive patients who had stable or active relapsing-remitting disease. When the RNA was reverse transcribed, random hexamers were used with an input of 0.5 to 1 ug. immunoSEQ multiplex PCR amplified TCR beta CDR3 across 54 Vbeta, 13 Jbeta. TCRdb re-derived calls from the immunoSEQ multiplex PCR reads in MiXCR, one entry per CDR3 protein. The sample yields fewer than 300,000 distinct CDR3 sequences, approximately 81% seen once.

The chain carries TRBV27 and TRBJ2-1; TRBD2 agrees at 14 bases. The source of this sequence is a human donor with multiple sclerosis. Sample: CD8+ T cells from PBMCs. The CDR3 coding sequence is TGTGCCAGCAGTTTATTAGTCGGGACTAGCGGGAGCGATGAGCAGTTCTTC. Translating gives CASSLLVGTSGSDEQFF.